This T cell receptor beta chain was sequenced for a study of cytomegalovirus exposure and HLA in healthy donors. The wider study: In an early release, HLA-typed donors contributed 80 million to 95 million unique TCR sequences.

PCR was performed using 60 Vbeta and 13 Jbeta primers. The data were produced by immunoSEQ multiplex PCR, yet TCRdb's version contains in-frame clones alone and is incomplete. Here the sample spans some 140,000 clones, approximately 80% being singletons. Comment on this clone: Its antigen is currently unknown.

Whole-study findings and limits: Reports indicate that TCR beta sequences accurately predicted the HLA-A and HLA-B alleles of most subjects. Earlier analysis yielded a pattern in which most TCR beta V segments were productive about 87% or about 30% of the time.

This CDR3 region has 14 residues. Trimming took 3 bases from V and 1 from J, leaving 9 bases between them. Germline values: CDR1 SEHNR, CDR2 FQNEAQ (reference sequence). This chain uses TRBV7-9 with TRBJ2-5; D might be TRBD2 (5 bases). The specimen was PBMCs. The origin of this receptor is a woman between 40 and 50 years old in good health and CMV-seropositive. The chain's CDR3 is CASSFGLLQETQYF. The CDR3 nucleotides are TGTGCCAGCAGCTTTGGACTGCTCCAAGAGACCCAGTACTTC.